Below are 7 T cell receptor beta chains sequenced from a single sample in a study of OX40 agonist ivuxolimab in advanced cancers. Profiling relied on immunoSEQ multiplex PCR, and the TCRdb table lists in-frame clones only, not all of them. This sample has more than 55,000 clones, with 80% to 95% found just once. The sequenced sample was CD4+ or CD8+ T cells sorted from blood, obtained in a trial of the OX40 agonist ivuxolimab. These receptors all stem from an adult with an advanced solid tumor such as melanoma, head and neck, liver or kidney cancer.

The chain is built from TRBV11-2 and TRBJ2-1; no reliable D call. The CDR3 has 15 amino acids. CDR1 is SGHAT, CDR2 FQNNGV, per germline. V shed 5 bases and J shed 2 bases, with 13 bases lying between them. CDR3 in DNA: TGTGCCAGCAGCCGAACCTCCGGGCCCTACAATGAGCAGTTCTTC. Amino acids: CASSRTSGPYNEQFF.

DNA of the CDR3: TGTGCCAGTAGTATCGAGGAGGGGGCTACTGAAGCTTTCTTT. Its translation is CASSIEEGATEAFF. The chain is built from TRBV19 and TRBJ1-1; 7 nucleotides match TRBD1. CDR1 and CDR2 from the germline V gene are LNHDA and SQIVND (reference sequence). V lost 3 bases to trimming and J lost 5 bases; unmatched junction nucleotides: 6. This CDR3 has 14 residues.

The chain combines TRBV2 with TRBJ1-4; 11 nucleotides line up with TRBD1. The CDR3 loop spans 15 amino acids. Germline V CDR1 and CDR2: SNHLY, FYNNEI. With V trimmed by 2 bases and J by 8 bases, 4 bases remained unmatched. The CDR3, as DNA: TGTGCCAGCAGTGAAAGGGACAGGGGGGGAGAAAAACTGTTTTTT. Translated, it gives CASSERDRGGEKLFF.

V gene TRBV5-4 combines with J gene TRBJ2-5; 8 positions agree with TRBD1. V trimming: 2 bases; J trimming: 3 bases; junction bases outside the gene matches: 6. Germline CDR1 reads SGHNT; CDR2 reads YYREEE (reference sequence). This CDR3 is built from 15 residues. This chain's CDR3 is CASSFGTGGKETQYF. CDR3 nucleotide sequence: TGTGCCAGCAGCTTCGGTACAGGGGGTAAAGAGACCCAGTACTTC. The full variable domain, its missing parts supplied by reference TRBV5-4 and TRBJ2-5, is ETGVTQSPTHLIKTRGQQVTLRCSSQSGHNTVSWYQQALGQGPQFIFQYYREEENGRGNFPPRFSGLQFPNYSSELNVNALELDDSALYLCASSFGTGGKETQYFGPGTRLLVL.

This clone came up a few times. The J gene is TRBJ1-1, the V gene TRBV4-2; D possibly corresponds to TRBD1 (5 bases). There are 14 residues in the CDR3. Trimming shortened V by 0 bases and J by 11 bases, and 16 bases separated the two germline ends. The germline gives CDR1 LGHNA, CDR2 YNFKEQ. CDR3 sequence: CASSQEGPLLGAFF. The CDR3 bases are TGTGCCAGCAGCCAAGAGGGACCTCTCCTCGGCGCTTTCTTT.

The gene calls are TRBV2 and TRBJ2-5; 12 nucleotides match TRBD2. The J call is uncertain, as TRBJ2-7 better fits the DNA end. CDR1 is SNHLY and CDR2 is FYNNEI in the germline V gene. The CDR3 is 18 residues long. The CDR3, as DNA: TGTGCCAGCAGTGATTCGGGACTAGCGGGTCCCGAGGGCTACGAGCAGTACTTC. Translation gives CASSDSGLAGPEGYEQYF.

V usage is TRBV4-2 and J usage is TRBJ1-3; tentatively, D is TRBD1 (5 bases). Germline V gives CDR1 LGHNA, CDR2 YNFKEQ. The ends were cut back, 0 bases at V and 4 bases at J, with 19 bases in the middle. The CDR3 length is 18 residues. In DNA form, the CDR3 reads TGTGCCAGCAGCCAAGATTGGATAGGGGTACTGGGCGGAAACACCATATATTTT. The encoded protein is CASSQDWIGVLGGNTIYF.